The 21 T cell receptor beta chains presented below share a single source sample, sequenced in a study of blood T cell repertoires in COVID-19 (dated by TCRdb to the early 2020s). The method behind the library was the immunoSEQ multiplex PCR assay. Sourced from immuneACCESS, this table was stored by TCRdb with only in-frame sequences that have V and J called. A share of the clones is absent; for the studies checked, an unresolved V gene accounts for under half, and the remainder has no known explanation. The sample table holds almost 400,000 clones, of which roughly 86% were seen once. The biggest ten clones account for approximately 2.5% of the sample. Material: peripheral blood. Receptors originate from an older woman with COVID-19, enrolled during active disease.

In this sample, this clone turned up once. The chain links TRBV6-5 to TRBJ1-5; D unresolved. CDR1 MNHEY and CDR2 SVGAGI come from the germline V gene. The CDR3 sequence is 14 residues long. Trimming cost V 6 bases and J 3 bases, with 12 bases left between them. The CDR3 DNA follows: TGTGCCAGCAGCGTTGGGCGGGACAATCAGCCCCAGCATTTT. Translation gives CASSVGRDNQPQHF.

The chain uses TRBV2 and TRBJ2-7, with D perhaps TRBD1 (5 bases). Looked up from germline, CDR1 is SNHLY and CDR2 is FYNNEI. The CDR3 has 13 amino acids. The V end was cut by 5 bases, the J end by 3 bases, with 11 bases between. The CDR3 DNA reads TGTGCCAGCAGTAATTCCGACAGCTACGAGCAGTACTTC. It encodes CASSNSDSYEQYF.

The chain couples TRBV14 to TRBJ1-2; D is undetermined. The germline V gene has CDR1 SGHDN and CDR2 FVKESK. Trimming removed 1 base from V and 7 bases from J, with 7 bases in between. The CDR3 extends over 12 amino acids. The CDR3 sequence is CASSQGWAGYTF. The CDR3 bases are TGTGCCAGCAGCCAAGGGTGGGCTGGCTACACCTTC.

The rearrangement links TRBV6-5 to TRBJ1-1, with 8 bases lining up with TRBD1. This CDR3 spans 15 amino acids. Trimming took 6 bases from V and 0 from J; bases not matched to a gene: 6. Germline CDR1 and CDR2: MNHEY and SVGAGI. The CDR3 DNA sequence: TGTGCCAGCAGAGGACAGGGACAGCTGAACACTGAAGCTTTCTTT. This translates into CASRGQGQLNTEAFF.

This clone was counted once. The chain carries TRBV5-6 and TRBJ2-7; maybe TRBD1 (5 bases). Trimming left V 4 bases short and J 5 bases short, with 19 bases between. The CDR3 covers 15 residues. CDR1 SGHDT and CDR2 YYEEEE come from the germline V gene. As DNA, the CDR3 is TGTGCCAGCAGCCCCGTGGGGCAGTCGGCCCACGAGCAGTACTTC. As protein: CASSPVGQSAHEQYF.

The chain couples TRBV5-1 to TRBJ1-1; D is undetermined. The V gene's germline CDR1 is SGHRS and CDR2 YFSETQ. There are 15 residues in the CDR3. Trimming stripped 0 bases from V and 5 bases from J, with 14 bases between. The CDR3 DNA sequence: TGCGCCAGCAGCTTGGGAGGTGAGGGAGGGACTGAAGCTTTCTTT. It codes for CASSLGGEGGTEAFF.

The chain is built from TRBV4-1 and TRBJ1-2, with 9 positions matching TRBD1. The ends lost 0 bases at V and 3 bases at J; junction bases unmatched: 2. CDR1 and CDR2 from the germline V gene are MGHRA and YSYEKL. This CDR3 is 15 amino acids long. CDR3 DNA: TGCGCCAGCAGCCAAGAGGGACAGGGTGACTATGGCTACACCTTC. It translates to CASSQEGQGDYGYTF.

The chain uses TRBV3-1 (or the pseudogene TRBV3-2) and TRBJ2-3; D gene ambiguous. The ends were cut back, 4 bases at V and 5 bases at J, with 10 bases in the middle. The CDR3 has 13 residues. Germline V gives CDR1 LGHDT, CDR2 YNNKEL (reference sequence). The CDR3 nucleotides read TGTGCCAGCAGCCGTTTCACTGGAGATACGCAGTATTTT. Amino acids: CASSRFTGDTQYF.

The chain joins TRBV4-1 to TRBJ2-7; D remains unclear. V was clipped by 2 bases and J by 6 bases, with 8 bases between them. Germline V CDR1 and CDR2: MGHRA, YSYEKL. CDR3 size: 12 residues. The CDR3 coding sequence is TGCGCCAGCAGCCAACTAGTCGGCGAGCAGTACTTC. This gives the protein CASSQLVGEQYF.

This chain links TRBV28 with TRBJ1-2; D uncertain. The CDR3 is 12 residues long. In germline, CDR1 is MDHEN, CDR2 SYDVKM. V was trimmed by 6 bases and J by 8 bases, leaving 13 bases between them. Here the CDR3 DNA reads TGTGCCAGCAGCCTACGGGGAAGCGGCTACACCTTC. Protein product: CASSLRGSGYTF.

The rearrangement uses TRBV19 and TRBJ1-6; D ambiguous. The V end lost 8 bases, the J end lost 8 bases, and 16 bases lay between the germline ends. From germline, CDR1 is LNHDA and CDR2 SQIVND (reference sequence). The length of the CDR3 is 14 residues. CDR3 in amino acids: CASGPLAPDSPLHF. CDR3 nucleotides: TGTGCCAGTGGCCCGTTGGCACCTGATTCACCCCTCCACTTT.

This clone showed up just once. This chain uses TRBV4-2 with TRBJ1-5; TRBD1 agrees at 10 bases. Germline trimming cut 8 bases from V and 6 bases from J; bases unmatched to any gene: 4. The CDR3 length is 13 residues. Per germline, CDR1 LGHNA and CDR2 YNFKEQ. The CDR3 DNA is TGTGCCAGCGGGACAGGGGAGGGTCAGCCCCAGCATTTT. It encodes CASGTGEGQPQHF.

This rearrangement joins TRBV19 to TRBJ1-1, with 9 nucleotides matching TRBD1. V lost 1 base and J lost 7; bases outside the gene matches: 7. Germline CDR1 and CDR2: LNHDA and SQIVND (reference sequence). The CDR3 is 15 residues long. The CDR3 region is CASSIGDREPFEAFF. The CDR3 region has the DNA TGTGCCAGTAGTATAGGGGACAGGGAACCTTTTGAAGCTTTCTTT. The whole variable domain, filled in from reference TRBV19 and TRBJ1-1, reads DGGITQSPKYLFRKEGQNVTLSCEQNLNHDAMYWYRQDPGQGLRLIYYSQIVNDFQKGDIAEGYSVSREKKESFPLTVTSAQKNPTAFYLCASSIGDREPFEAFFGQGTRLTVV.

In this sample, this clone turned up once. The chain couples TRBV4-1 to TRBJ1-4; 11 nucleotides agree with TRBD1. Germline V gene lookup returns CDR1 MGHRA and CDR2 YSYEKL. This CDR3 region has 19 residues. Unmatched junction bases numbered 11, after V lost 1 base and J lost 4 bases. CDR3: CASSQGFGGQGEVNEKLFF. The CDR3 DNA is TGCGCCAGCAGCCAAGGTTTTGGGGGACAGGGGGAAGTTAATGAAAAACTGTTTTTT.

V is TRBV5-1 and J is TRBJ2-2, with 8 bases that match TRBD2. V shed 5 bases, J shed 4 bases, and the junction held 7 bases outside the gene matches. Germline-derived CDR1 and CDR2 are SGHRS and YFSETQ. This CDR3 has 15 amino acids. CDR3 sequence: CASRAYAGGTGELFF. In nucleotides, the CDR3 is TGCGCCAGCAGAGCCTACGCGGGGGGCACCGGGGAGCTGTTTTTT.

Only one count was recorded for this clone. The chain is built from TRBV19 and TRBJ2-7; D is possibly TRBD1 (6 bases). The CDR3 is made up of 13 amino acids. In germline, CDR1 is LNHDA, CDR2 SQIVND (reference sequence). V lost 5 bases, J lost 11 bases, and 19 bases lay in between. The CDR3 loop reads CASSDDRTRVEYF. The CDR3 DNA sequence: TGTGCCAGTAGTGACGACAGGACCCGCGTCGAGTACTTC.

The CDR3 DNA reads TGCGCCAGCAGGGGGGGACAGGGGTTGATCCAGCGGGAGACCCAGTACTTC. Translated: CASRGGQGLIQRETQYF. V is TRBV5-1 and J is TRBJ2-5; TRBD1 agrees at 10 bases. Germline lookup yields CDR1 SGHRS and CDR2 YFSETQ. The length of the CDR3 is 17 residues. V was clipped by 5 bases and J by 5 bases; unmatched bases: 15.

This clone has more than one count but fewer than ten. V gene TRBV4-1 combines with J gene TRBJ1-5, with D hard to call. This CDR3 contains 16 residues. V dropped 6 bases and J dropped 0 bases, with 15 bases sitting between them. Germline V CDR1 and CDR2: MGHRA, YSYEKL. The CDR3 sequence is CASRKGSETSNQPQHF. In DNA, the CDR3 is TGCGCCAGCAGGAAAGGTTCGGAGACTAGCAATCAGCCCCAGCATTTT.

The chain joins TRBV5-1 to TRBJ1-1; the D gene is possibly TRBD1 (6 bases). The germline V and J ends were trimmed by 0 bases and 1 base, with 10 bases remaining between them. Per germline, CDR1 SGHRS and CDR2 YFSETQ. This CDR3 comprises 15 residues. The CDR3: CASSLDRVQNTEAFF. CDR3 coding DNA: TGCGCCAGCAGCTTGGACAGGGTTCAGAACACTGAAGCTTTCTTT.

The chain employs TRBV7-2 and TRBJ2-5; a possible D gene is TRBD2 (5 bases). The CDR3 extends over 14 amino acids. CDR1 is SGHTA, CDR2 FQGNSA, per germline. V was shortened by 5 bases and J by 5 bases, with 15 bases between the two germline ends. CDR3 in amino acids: CASSHRGRGETQYF. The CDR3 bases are TGTGCCAGCAGCCATCGGGGTCGGGGTGAGACCCAGTACTTC.

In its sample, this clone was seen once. Here the CDR3 DNA reads TGTGCCAGCAGTAGGCGGACAGGGGGTACCGGGGAGCTGTTTTTT. It codes for CASSRRTGGTGELFF. The rearrangement links TRBV6-6 to TRBJ2-2, with 10 bases aligning to TRBD1. CDR1 MNHNY and CDR2 SVGAGI come from the germline V gene (reference sequence). V lost 5 bases, J lost 5 bases, and 5 bases stayed unmatched. The CDR3 has 15 residues.